The 27 T cell receptor beta chains below were found in one sample sequenced in a study of T cell repertoires in cytomegalovirus infection. Each CDR3 protein gets one entry after TCRdb re-called the reads with MiXCR. The sample carries under 450,000 distinct CDR3 sequences, approximately 35% recorded once. No antigen has been assigned to these receptors. The source material was cultured PBMCs, sampled from culture after CMV antigen stimulation. These receptors were collected from a human donor in good health (CMV status not recorded). Some clones in this sample may be carry-over from other donors' samples.

This clonotype was observed a few times. This chain uses TRBV12-3 or TRBV12-4 with TRBJ2-5; 10 positions match TRBD2. The CDR3 contains 16 residues. V was clipped by 4 bases and J by 5 bases; unmatched bases: 10. CDR3 DNA sequence: TGTGCCAGCAGTTCAATCCTAGCGGGAGTCGGGGAGACCCAGTACTTC. This sequence encodes CASSSILAGVGETQYF.

The rearrangement joins TRBV27 to TRBJ2-6, with 8 nucleotides matching TRBD1. Losses at the gene ends were 6 bases for V and 2 bases for J; bases not matched to a gene: 12. Germline V CDR1 and CDR2: MNHEY, SMNVEV (reference sequence). The length of the CDR3 is 18 residues. In DNA form, the CDR3 reads TGTGCCAGCAGATCGACAGGGGTCGTACCCCCTGGGGCCAACGTCCTGACTTTC. This translates into CASRSTGVVPPGANVLTF.

This clonotype was picked up a small number of times. V and J are TRBV12-3 or TRBV12-4 and TRBJ2-1; TRBD2 matches 8 bases. The CDR3 loop spans 15 amino acids. The V segment lost 2 bases and the J segment 7 bases; nucleotides outside the gene matches: 7. Here the CDR3 reads CASSLRSGSGNEQFF. In DNA form, the CDR3 reads TGTGCCAGCAGTTTACGGAGCGGGAGTGGTAATGAGCAGTTCTTC.

This clonotype was seen at least ten times. In DNA form, the CDR3 reads TGTGCCAGCAGCTTACAGGACCTGAACTATGGCTACACCTTC. It encodes CASSLQDLNYGYTF. The chain is built from TRBV7-2 and TRBJ1-2; unclear D gene. The CDR3 has 14 amino acids. The V end lost 2 bases, the J end lost 2 bases, and 9 bases lay between the germline ends. CDR1 is SGHTA and CDR2 is FQGNSA in the germline V gene.

This clonotype was detected a few times. The rearrangement links TRBV7-2 to TRBJ2-1, with 7 bases matching TRBD1. This CDR3 spans 13 amino acids. With 3 bases clipped from V and 10 bases from J, the junction kept 6 bases outside the gene matches. The germline V gene encodes CDR1 SGHTA and CDR2 FQGNSA. The CDR3 region is CASSFGTETEQFF. Here the CDR3 DNA reads TGTGCCAGCAGCTTCGGGACAGAGACCGAGCAGTTCTTC.

The chain employs TRBV7-2 and TRBJ2-3; 7 nucleotides line up with TRBD2. V lost 2 bases and J lost 4; bases outside the gene matches: 15. The CDR3 is made up of 18 amino acids. Germline V lookup: CDR1 SGHTA, CDR2 FQGNSA. CDR3: CASSLSSASGGNPDTQYF. In DNA, the CDR3 is TGTGCCAGCAGCTTAAGCTCGGCTAGCGGAGGGAACCCAGATACGCAGTATTTT.

V usage is TRBV7-2 and J usage is TRBJ1-4, with a possible D match to TRBD1 (6 bases). Germline loops: CDR1 SGHTA, CDR2 FQGNSA. This CDR3 comprises 15 residues. Trimming took off 4 bases at V and 6 bases at J, with 15 bases between the two ends. CDR3 sequence reads: CASSSAGAVDEKLFF. The CDR3, as DNA: TGTGCCAGCAGCTCAGCAGGGGCTGTGGATGAAAAACTGTTTTTT.

This clonotype came up a few times. The J gene is TRBJ2-1, the V gene TRBV12-3 or TRBV12-4; D unresolved. This CDR3 is 13 amino acids long. The V and J ends lost 3 bases and 7 bases respectively, with 10 bases between them. The CDR3 DNA is TGTGCCAGCAGTTTCCGCCTAATAAATGAGCAGTTCTTC. It yields the protein CASSFRLINEQFF.

The rearrangement links TRBV23-1 to TRBJ2-7, with 9 positions matching TRBD1. TRBV23-1 qualifies as an ORF whose function is uncertain. The CDR3 spans 18 residues. With V trimmed by 2 bases and J by 3 bases, 14 bases remained unmatched. CDR3 in DNA: TGCGCCAGCAGTCAACTCGGGACAGGGTGTTTAAATTGCTACGAGCAGTACGTC. Translation gives CASSQLGTGCLNCYEQYV.

This clonotype has more than one count but fewer than ten. The chain has TRBV7-6 and TRBJ2-7; a possible D gene is TRBD2 (6 bases). Germline CDR1 is SGHVS and CDR2 is FNYEAQ. CDR3 length equals 13 residues. Deletions cut 5 bases from V and 7 bases from J, with 15 bases between. This CDR3 reads CASSPGLAGEQYV. DNA for the CDR3: TGTGCCAGCAGCCCTGGACTGGCGGGGGAGCAGTACGTC.

The chain has TRBV6-1 and TRBJ2-1; 8 bases match TRBD2. The V gene end was trimmed by 4 bases and the J gene end by 4 bases; junction bases not matched to a gene: 9. Germline V lookup: CDR1 MNHNS, CDR2 SASEGT. There are 16 residues in the CDR3. CDR3 DNA sequence: TGTGCCAGCAGTGCCGTAAGCGGGAGTTCTTACAATGAGCAGTTCTTC. Residues: CASSAVSGSSYNEQFF.

This clonotype was seen more than once but under ten times. The rearrangement links TRBV6-1 to TRBJ2-3; 9 bases match TRBD2. The CDR3 extends over 15 amino acids. The J segment lost 4 bases and the V segment lost 9 bases, leaving 11 bases of the junction unmatched. In germline, CDR1 is MNHNS, CDR2 SASEGT. The CDR3 nucleotides read TGTGCCAGTACCTTTAGCGGGAGATTGGCAGATACGCAGTATTTT. Protein: CASTFSGRLADTQYF.

DNA for the CDR3: TGTGCCAGCAGCCCCCGGCCACGGAGTTCACCCCTCCACTTT. Its protein is CASSPRPRSSPLHF. V gene TRBV7-2 combines with J gene TRBJ1-6; D not certain. V gave up 5 bases and J gave up 9 bases, with 14 bases separating them. CDR1 is SGHTA and CDR2 is FQGNSA in the germline V gene. This CDR3 has 14 amino acids.

The V call is TRBV28, the J call TRBJ2-7, with D perhaps matching TRBD2 (6 bases). Looked up from germline, CDR1 is MDHEN and CDR2 is SYDVKM. The CDR3 covers 15 residues. With 7 bases removed from V and 2 bases from J, the gap between germline ends came to 18 bases. Here the CDR3 reads CASTGGGSAAYEQYF. The CDR3 nucleotides read TGTGCCAGCACTGGGGGAGGCTCGGCGGCCTACGAGCAGTACTTC.

This clonotype was seen a few times. J is TRBJ1-4 and V is TRBV6-2 or TRBV6-3; 7 nucleotides match TRBD1. The V and J ends lost 2 bases and 0 bases, in that order; junction bases with no gene match: 9. Germline loops: CDR1 MNHEY, CDR2 SVGEGT. The CDR3 loop spans 18 amino acids. CDR3 in amino acids: CASSYQDVQGPTNEKLFF. The CDR3, as DNA: TGTGCCAGCAGTTACCAAGACGTACAGGGGCCAACTAATGAAAAACTGTTTTTT.

The V call is TRBV6-5, the J call TRBJ1-6; D remains unclear. The germline CDR1 and CDR2 sequences are MNHEY and SVGAGI. The CDR3 loop spans 16 amino acids. V lost 4 bases, J lost 2 bases, and 12 bases lay in between. The CDR3 DNA follows: TGTGCCAGCAGTTCTCAGAGGGTCGCCTATAATTCACCCCTCCACTTT. Translating it yields CASSSQRVAYNSPLHF.

The chain couples TRBV3-1 to TRBJ2-1; 8 bases match TRBD2. J gave up 7 bases and V 0 bases, and 8 bases lay outside the gene matches. In germline, CDR1 is LGHDT, CDR2 YNNKEL (reference sequence). The CDR3 has 16 amino acids. The CDR3 DNA is TGTGCCAGCAGCCAAGATCTACTAGCGGAACGAAATGAGCAGTTCTTC. Its protein product is CASSQDLLAERNEQFF.

This sequence joins TRBV7-9 and TRBJ1-5; the D is unclear. The CDR3 runs to 15 residues. V was clipped by 4 bases and J by 4 bases, with 14 bases between them. Per germline, CDR1 SEHNR and CDR2 FQNEAQ (reference sequence). In nucleotides, the CDR3 is TGTGCCAGCAGCTCGTCCGGGCCTCCGAATCAGCCCCAGCATTTT. It translates to CASSSSGPPNQPQHF. The full variable domain, with the rest looked up from reference TRBV7-9 and TRBJ1-5, is DTGVSQNPRHKITKRGQNVTFRCDPISEHNRLYWYRQTLGQGPEFLTYFQNEAQLEKSRLLSDRFSAERPKGSFSTLEIQRTEQGDSAMYLCASSSSGPPNQPQHFGDGTRLSIL.

This clonotype has more than one count but fewer than ten. The gene calls are TRBV7-2 and TRBJ2-7; D is ambiguous. V was shortened by 2 bases and J by 4 bases, with 12 bases between the two germline ends. CDR3 length equals 14 residues. Germline CDR1 SGHTA, CDR2 FQGNSA. CDR3 nucleotides: TGTGCCAGCAGCTTATCAGTCTCAGTTTACGAGCAGTACTTC. This encodes CASSLSVSVYEQYF.

This clonotype was seen only a few times. The chain carries TRBV6-6 and TRBJ1-4; D is uncertain. The CDR3 consists of 17 residues. CDR1 is MNHNY, CDR2 SVGAGI, per germline (reference sequence). Trimming cost V 0 bases and J 5 bases, with 16 bases left between them. Here the CDR3 reads CASSYSRTAGPNEKLFF. CDR3 DNA sequence: TGTGCCAGCAGTTACTCGAGGACCGCCGGACCGAATGAAAAACTGTTTTTT.

This clonotype was recorded a few times. The chain uses TRBV7-2 and TRBJ2-3; TRBD2 agrees at 9 bases. Trimming cost V 1 base and J 6 bases; bases outside gene matches: 11. The germline gives CDR1 SGHTA, CDR2 FQGNSA. The CDR3 sequence is 17 residues long. Here the CDR3 reads CASSLGGLATGGDTQYF. In DNA form, the CDR3 reads TGTGCCAGCAGCTTAGGGGGACTAGCCACCGGGGGGGATACGCAGTATTTT.

This clonotype has only one observation. The rearrangement joins TRBV29-1 to TRBJ2-5, with D possibly matching TRBD1 (5 bases). Germline CDR1 and CDR2: SQVTM and ANQGSEA. CDR3 length: 12 amino acids. Deletions cut 6 bases from V and 1 base from J, with 9 bases between. The CDR3 bases are TGCAGCGTCCGACAGTTCCAAGAGACCCAGTACTTC. This sequence encodes CSVRQFQETQYF. Variable domain in full (rest from reference TRBV29-1 and TRBJ2-5): SAVISQKPSRDICQRGTSLTIQCQVDSQVTMMFWYRQQPGQSLTLIATANQGSEATYESGFVIDKFPISRPNLTFSTLTVSNMSPEDSSIYLCSVRQFQETQYFGPGTRLLVL.

This rearrangement joins TRBV18 to TRBJ1-4; weak D call: TRBD1 (6 bases). Germline V gene lookup returns CDR1 KGHSH and CDR2 LQKENI. Trimming removed 6 bases at V and 3 bases at J, with 23 bases between. This CDR3 comprises 18 residues. DNA for the CDR3: TGTGCCAGCTCTCTACTACCGGGACACGGTACGGCTAATGAAAAACTGTTTTTT. It yields the protein CASSLLPGHGTANEKLFF.

The rearrangement joins TRBV30 to TRBJ2-7, with a weak D call TRBD2 (6 bases). Germline assignment: CDR1 GTSNPN and CDR2 SVGIG (reference sequence). Trimming shortened V by 1 base and J by 5 bases, and 12 bases separated the two germline ends. CDR3 length: 13 amino acids. Here the CDR3 reads CAWSGEGEDEQYV. DNA for the CDR3: TGTGCCTGGAGTGGAGAAGGGGAGGACGAGCAGTACGTC.

This clonotype was detected many times. The V call is TRBV5-1, the J call TRBJ2-1, with D tentatively TRBD2 (6 bases). The CDR3 loop spans 17 amino acids. The V end lost 4 bases, the J end lost 3 bases, and 20 bases lay between the germline ends. Per the germline V gene, CDR1 is SGHRS and CDR2 is YFSETQ. CDR3 loop: CASSTSGTPKLYNEQFF. DNA for the CDR3: TGCGCCAGCAGCACTTCCGGGACTCCGAAACTCTACAATGAGCAGTTCTTC.

In its sample, this clonotype was seen a few times. The chain couples TRBV5-1 to TRBJ2-1; 10 positions agree with TRBD2. J was trimmed by 3 bases and V by 1 base; bases with no gene match: 1. Germline V gene lookup returns CDR1 SGHRS and CDR2 YFSETQ. The CDR3 is 15 amino acids. In DNA, the CDR3 is TGCGCCAGCAGCTTGAGGACTAGCGGCTACAATGAGCAGTTCTTC. As protein: CASSLRTSGYNEQFF.

This clonotype was detected a few times. The chain joins TRBV20-1 to TRBJ2-7, with D tentatively TRBD2 (5 bases). The V and J ends lost 3 bases and 2 bases respectively, with 5 bases between them. CDR3 length: 11 amino acids. Per germline, CDR1 DFQATT and CDR2 SNEGSKA (reference sequence). The CDR3 reads CSASGTYEQYF. The CDR3 bases are TGCAGTGCTAGCGGGACCTACGAGCAGTACTTC.